One and the same sample provided the 21 T cell receptor beta chains below, sequenced in a study of blood T cell repertoires in COVID-19. The table came from immunoSEQ multiplex PCR; TCRdb's copy has only in-frame clones and leaves some out. The sample lists tens of thousands of clones, just over 90% occurring once. The sample consisted of peripheral blood. The receptors here all came from a human donor in a cohort sampled during active COVID-19.

The chain couples TRBV20-1 to TRBJ2-1; maybe TRBD1 (5 bases). Between the trimmed V and J ends, which lost 3 bases and 4 bases, there was a span of 13 bases. The CDR3 length is 14 residues. CDR1 is DFQATT, CDR2 SNEGSKA, per germline (reference sequence). CDR3 sequence: CSASLRQRYNEQFF. The CDR3 coding sequence is TGCAGTGCTAGTCTGAGACAGAGATACAATGAGCAGTTCTTC.

The chain is built from TRBV19 and TRBJ1-1; TRBD1 matches 10 bases. Germline CDR1 reads LNHDA; CDR2 reads SQIVND (reference sequence). The CDR3 length is 15 residues. The trim removed 5 bases at V and 5 bases at J, leaving 8 bases unmatched. CDR3 bases: TGTGCCAGTAGTCCGCGAGACAGGGGGCGAACTGAAGCTTTCTTT. The encoded protein is CASSPRDRGRTEAFF.

The gene calls are TRBV19 and TRBJ2-3; D unclear. This CDR3 has 11 amino acids. The V end was cut by 8 bases, the J end by 5 bases, with 8 bases between. Looked up from germline, CDR1 is LNHDA and CDR2 is SQIVND (reference sequence). CDR3 sequence reads: CASGRGDTQYF. The CDR3 DNA follows: TGTGCCAGTGGCCGTGGAGATACGCAGTATTTT. Full variable domain (outside the CDR3, taken from reference TRBV19 and TRBJ2-3): DGGITQSPKYLFRKEGQNVTLSCEQNLNHDAMYWYRQDPGQGLRLIYYSQIVNDFQKGDIAEGYSVSREKKESFPLTVTSAQKNPTAFYLCASGRGDTQYFGPGTRLTVL.

The gene calls are TRBV2 and TRBJ1-3, with D perhaps TRBD1 (5 bases). Trimming removed 0 bases at V and 9 bases at J, with 15 bases between. The CDR3 covers 15 residues. Per germline, CDR1 SNHLY and CDR2 FYNNEI. The CDR3 nucleotides read TGTGCCAGCAGTGAAGCGCCTGGGGGGGACGGCACCATATATTTT. It yields the protein CASSEAPGGDGTIYF.

This chain links TRBV30 with TRBJ1-1; TRBD1 agrees at 7 bases. The CDR3 has 12 amino acids. CDR1 and CDR2 (germline): GTSNPN, SVGIG (reference sequence). Trimming cost V 4 bases and J 5 bases; bases outside gene matches: 4. The CDR3 DNA is TGTGCCTGGACCCCGGGACAGACTGAAGCTTTCTTT. Amino acids: CAWTPGQTEAFF.

The CDR3 DNA sequence: TGTGCCACCTACCTAGCGGGACAGAATGAGCAGTTCTTC. It specifies CATYLAGQNEQFF. This chain joins TRBV28 and TRBJ2-1; 9 bases agree with TRBD2. Germline V CDR1 and CDR2: MDHEN, SYDVKM. V lost 10 bases and J lost 7; bases outside the gene matches: 8. The CDR3 is made up of 13 amino acids.

This chain joins TRBV4-2 and TRBJ2-3; a possible D gene is TRBD2 (5 bases). Trimming stripped 0 bases from V and 12 bases from J, with 13 bases between. This CDR3 region has 13 residues. Germline loops: CDR1 LGHNA, CDR2 YNFKEQ. CDR3 DNA sequence: TGTGCCAGCAGCCAAGATCAGCTAGCTTACCAGTATTTT. Translated: CASSQDQLAYQYF.

This rearrangement joins TRBV28 to TRBJ2-3, with 12 bases aligning to TRBD2. Germline CDR1 MDHEN, CDR2 SYDVKM. With V trimmed by 5 bases and J by 4 bases, 7 bases remained unmatched. This CDR3 is 16 amino acids long. This CDR3 reads CASSQTSGGGADTQYF. In DNA, the CDR3 is TGTGCCAGCAGTCAGACTAGCGGGGGAGGCGCAGATACGCAGTATTTT.

The V and J genes are TRBV6-4 and TRBJ2-3; TRBD2 matches at 7 bases. V was clipped by 4 bases and J by 0 bases; unmatched bases: 7. Germline V gene lookup returns CDR1 MRHNA and CDR2 SNTAGT. The CDR3 is 16 amino acids. The DNA of the CDR3 is TGTGCCAGCAGTGTAACCAGCGGGACTAGCACAGATACGCAGTATTTT. This codes for CASSVTSGTSTDTQYF.

This clone was recorded once. CDR3 coding DNA: TGCGCCAGCAGTCAATGGCGGACGGATCCAAAGGGGTTTAACTATGGCTACACCTTC. Amino acids: CASSQWRTDPKGFNYGYTF. The chain links TRBV23-1 to TRBJ1-2; perhaps TRBD1 as D (5 bases). TRBV23-1 is marked as an open reading frame, function uncertain. V was cut by 1 base and J by 1 base, with 22 bases left in between. CDR3 length: 19 amino acids.

This chain connects TRBV2 to TRBJ1-1; D gene unclear. V was pared by 2 bases and J by 0 bases, with 10 bases between. Per the germline V gene, CDR1 is SNHLY and CDR2 is FYNNEI. This CDR3 comprises 15 residues. The CDR3 reads CASSEQAIMNTEAFF. The CDR3 bases are TGTGCCAGCAGTGAACAGGCGATCATGAACACTGAAGCTTTCTTT. Complete variable domain (other parts from reference TRBV2 and TRBJ1-1): EPEVTQTPSHQVTQMGQEVILRCVPISNHLYFYWYRQILGQKVEFLVSFYNNEISEKSEIFDDQFSVERPDGSNFTLKIRSTKLEDSAMYFCASSEQAIMNTEAFFGQGTRLTVV.

The chain uses TRBV18 and TRBJ2-2; TRBD2 matches at 11 bases. CDR3 length: 15 amino acids. The V gene's germline CDR1 is KGHSH and CDR2 LQKENI. V trimming: 5 bases; J trimming: 1 base; junction bases outside the gene matches: 0. CDR3 residues: CASSGTSGNTGELFF. In DNA, the CDR3 is TGTGCCAGCTCAGGGACTAGCGGGAACACCGGGGAGCTGTTTTTT. The full variable domain, rest sourced from reference TRBV18 and TRBJ2-2, is NAGVMQNPRHLVRRRGQEARLRCSPMKGHSHVYWYRQLPEEGLKFMVYLQKENIIDESGMPKERFSAEFPKEGPSILRIQQVVRGDSAAYFCASSGTSGNTGELFFGEGSRLTVL.

The chain joins TRBV30 to TRBJ1-1, with 7 bases fitting TRBD1. After removal of 0 bases from V and 1 base from J, the junction contained 5 bases not matched to a gene. This CDR3 has 15 residues. CDR1 and CDR2 from the germline V gene are GTSNPN and SVGIG (reference sequence). Here the CDR3 reads CAWSVLSGGNTEAFF. The CDR3 nucleotides are TGTGCCTGGAGTGTACTCTCAGGGGGGAACACTGAAGCTTTCTTT.

The V call is TRBV29-1, the J call TRBJ1-2, with 8 bases matching TRBD1. Trimming removed 4 bases from V and 2 bases from J; junction bases left unmatched: 0. The CDR3 is 12 residues long. Germline CDR1 reads SQVTM; CDR2 reads ANQGSEA. The CDR3 DNA reads TGCAGCGTTGGGACAGGGAACTATGGCTACACCTTC. It yields the protein CSVGTGNYGYTF.

The chain recombines TRBV28 with TRBJ1-6; D may be TRBD1 (5 bases). This CDR3 contains 17 residues. From germline, CDR1 is MDHEN and CDR2 SYDVKM. Trimming shortened V by 7 bases and J by 0 bases, and 16 bases separated the two germline ends. In DNA, the CDR3 is TGTGCCAGCACCCCCCCGGGGGAATTCTCCTATAATTCACCCCTCCACTTT. Its protein is CASTPPGEFSYNSPLHF.

The gene calls are TRBV5-4 and TRBJ2-3; 11 positions agree with TRBD2. Germline V gene data show CDR1 as SGHNT and CDR2 as YYREEE (reference sequence). J lost 2 bases, V lost 0 bases, and 11 bases had no gene match. The CDR3 sequence is 19 residues long. As DNA, the CDR3 is TGTGCCAGCAGCTTGGAGGCTAGCGGGGGGAGCGAATTCACAGATACGCAGTATTTT. Encoded protein: CASSLEASGGSEFTDTQYF. The full variable domain, in which reference TRBV5-4 and TRBJ2-3 provide the parts outside the CDR3, is ETGVTQSPTHLIKTRGQQVTLRCSSQSGHNTVSWYQQALGQGPQFIFQYYREEENGRGNFPPRFSGLQFPNYSSELNVNALELDDSALYLCASSLEASGGSEFTDTQYFGPGTRLTVL.

This clone was recorded only once. The rearrangement joins TRBV19 to TRBJ2-7; maybe TRBD1 (5 bases). With 2 bases removed from V and 4 bases from J, the gap between germline ends came to 12 bases. This CDR3 has 14 amino acids. CDR1 and CDR2 from the germline V gene are LNHDA and SQIVND (reference sequence). DNA of the CDR3: TGTGCCAGTAGTATATCGGCAGGGTCGTACGAGCAGTACTTC. It encodes CASSISAGSYEQYF.

The chain recombines TRBV4-3 with TRBJ2-7; D might be TRBD1 (5 bases). Trimming left V 5 bases short and J 3 bases short, with 11 bases between. Germline V lookup: CDR1 LGHNA, CDR2 YSLEER. CDR3 length: 13 amino acids. The CDR3 nucleotides are TGCGCCAGCAGCGGCGACAGAGACTACGAGCAGTACTTC. Its translation: CASSGDRDYEQYF.

V and J are TRBV27 and TRBJ2-2, with 8 nucleotides matching TRBD1. Germline V CDR1 and CDR2: MNHEY, SMNVEV (reference sequence). The CDR3 consists of 17 residues. Unmatched junction bases numbered 8, after V lost 5 bases and J lost 0 bases. The CDR3 DNA reads as TGTGCCAGCAGTCTCCGGACAGGGAAAACGAACACCGGGGAGCTGTTTTTT. Translated, it gives CASSLRTGKTNTGELFF.

The chain employs TRBV5-5 and TRBJ1-1, with D hard to call. Germline V gene sequence: CDR1 SGHKS, CDR2 YYEKEE (reference sequence). This CDR3 is built from 13 residues. V lost 0 bases to trimming and J lost 0 bases, with 3 bases between them. The CDR3 DNA follows: TGTGCCAGCAGCTTGGTCGTGAACACTGAAGCTTTCTTT. Translated: CASSLVVNTEAFF.

The rearrangement joins TRBV28 to TRBJ2-1; a weak D match, TRBD1 (5 bases). The CDR3 is made up of 15 amino acids. Trimming stripped 4 bases from V and 5 bases from J, with 15 bases between. Germline V lookup: CDR1 MDHEN, CDR2 SYDVKM. CDR3 nucleotides: TGTGCCAGCAGTTCTCTTGGGCCAGGGCACAATGAGCAGTTCTTC. Its translation: CASSSLGPGHNEQFF.